The following is a TCR beta chain sequence with its context. The antigen remains undetermined. This entry belongs to a study of shared clonotypes between healthy human individuals. Study-wide points: In general, naive subsets displayed greater estimated richness than memory subsets did. Depth was large, yet rarefaction showed that sorted-subset sequencing was incomplete.

At deep level, the assay was performed. As handled by the study authors: In the immunoSEQ data, sequences were junction-only and lacked quality scores, so filtering differed. Sequencing was performed with immunoSEQ multiplex PCR; in TCRdb, only in-frame clones are kept and a portion is missing. D and trimming were read from the DNA, whereas the V and J calls and clone size are those reported in that table. The data hold some 1 million clones, with 70% to 80% observed a single time. The V gene's germline CDR1 is MGHDK and CDR2 SYGVNS. This CDR3 contains 15 residues. The V end was cut by 6 bases, the J end by 4 bases, with 16 bases between.

The rearrangement uses TRBV25-1 and TRBJ2-1; weak D call: TRBD2 (5 bases). The receptor comes from a man between 18 and 29 years old in good health. The sequencing input was memory CD4+ T cells sorted from blood. Subset noted: CD45RA-negative fraction. The CDR3 nucleotides are TGTGCCAGCAGCGACCCTAGCCGCGGGTACAATGAGCAGTTCTTC. Amino acid sequence: CASSDPSRGYNEQFF.